This TCR beta chain was sequenced during a study of identical twins. Ten or more counts support this clonotype. Its antigen is unknown. This CDR3 spans 15 amino acids. The ends lost 6 bases at V and 3 bases at J; junction bases unmatched: 9. CDR1 MNHEY and CDR2 SMNVEV come from the germline V gene (reference sequence). TCRdb reprocessed the 5' RACE reads via MiXCR and lists one record per CDR3 protein. The sample lists about 240,000 distinct CDR3 sequences, under 12% occurring once. Findings and limits, study-wide: Out-of-frame alpha sequences common to twins exhibited a surplus of low generation probability. Zero-insertion results could be subject to partial confounding by invariant MAIT and iNKT cells. Memory repertoires showed no such pattern, whereas abundant cord blood beta clonotypes carried fewer insertions.

This sequence joins TRBV27 and TRBJ1-2; 8 bases fit TRBD1. Material for sequencing was memory T cells sorted from blood. The receptor's source is a man aged 50 or older in good health. The CDR3 coding sequence is TGTGCCAGCAGGCCCGGACAGGGATTTGACTATGGCTACACCTTC. Amino acids: CASRPGQGFDYGYTF.